This record looks at one TCR beta chain sequence and its context. Antigen: not known. The record originates from a study of cytomegalovirus exposure and HLA in healthy donors. While unrecorded immune exposures were likely, the donors were nominally healthy when sampled. This CDR3 spans 13 amino acids. Germline V gene lookup returns CDR1 LNHDA and CDR2 SQIVND (reference sequence). Trimming pared 6 bases from V and 11 bases from J, leaving 19 bases between. Primers included in the PCR were 60 Vbeta and 13 Jbeta primers. Profiled with immunoSEQ multiplex PCR; TCRdb holds only in-frame clones, not every one. The repertoire holds around 120,000 clones, 60% to 80% seen once, with 4% to 5% in the top ten. Study-wide results and caveats: The likely explanation for a cluster of highly shared sequence variants was sequencing artifact. A few of the chains that were CMV-associated were confirmed in vitro to be specific for CMV antigens.

The specimen was PBMCs. The chain links TRBV19 to TRBJ1-1; tentatively, D is TRBD1 (5 bases). The TCR originated in a man aged 50 to 59 in good health and CMV-seropositive. CDR3 bases: TGTGCCAGTAGCCCTGGCGGGGGTGGGGAGGCTTTCTTT. Its translation: CASSPGGGGEAFF. Variable domain in full (rest from reference TRBV19 and TRBJ1-1): DGGITQSPKYLFRKEGQNVTLSCEQNLNHDAMYWYRQDPGQGLRLIYYSQIVNDFQKGDIAEGYSVSREKKESFPLTVTSAQKNPTAFYLCASSPGGGGEAFFGQGTRLTVV.